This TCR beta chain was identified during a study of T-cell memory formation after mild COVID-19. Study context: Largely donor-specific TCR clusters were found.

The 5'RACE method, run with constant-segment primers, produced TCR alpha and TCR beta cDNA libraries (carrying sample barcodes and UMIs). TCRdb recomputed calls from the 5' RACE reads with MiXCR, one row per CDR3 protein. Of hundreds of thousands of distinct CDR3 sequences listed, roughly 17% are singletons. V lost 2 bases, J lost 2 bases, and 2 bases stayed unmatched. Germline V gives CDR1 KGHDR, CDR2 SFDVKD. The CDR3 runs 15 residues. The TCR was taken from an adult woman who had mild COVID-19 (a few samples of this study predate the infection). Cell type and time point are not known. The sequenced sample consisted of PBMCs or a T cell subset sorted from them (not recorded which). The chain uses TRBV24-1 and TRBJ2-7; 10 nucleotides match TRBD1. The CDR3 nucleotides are TGTGCCACCAGTGATTCCGGGACAGGGGCCTACGAGCAGTACTTC. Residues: CATSDSGTGAYEQYF.